Shown below are 15 T cell receptor beta chains from a single sample sequenced in a study of blood T cell repertoires in COVID-19. Some clones are missing from TCRdb's copy, which holds only in-frame ones; the method was immunoSEQ multiplex PCR. Of approximately 45,000 clones in the sample, about 86% are singletons; the top ten hold less than 5%. The specimen sequenced was peripheral blood. Receptors were obtained from a man between 35 and 55 years old with COVID-19, enrolled during active disease.

The chain has TRBV4-1 and TRBJ1-3; D is perhaps TRBD1 (6 bases). Trimming stripped 1 base from V and 0 bases from J, with 16 bases between. The CDR3 runs to 18 residues. Germline V gives CDR1 MGHRA, CDR2 YSYEKL. DNA for the CDR3: TGCGCCAGCAGCCAAGGAGGGGGGGACTTGAGCTCTGGAAACACCATATATTTT. Translation: CASSQGGGDLSSGNTIYF.

V and J are TRBV2 and TRBJ2-7, with D perhaps matching TRBD2 (5 bases). There are 14 residues in the CDR3. Trimming took off 3 bases at V and 3 bases at J, with 12 bases between the two ends. Per germline, CDR1 SNHLY and CDR2 FYNNEI. In DNA, the CDR3 is TGTGCCAGCAGTGAGACGGGGATAAACTACGAGCAGTACTTC. It translates to CASSETGINYEQYF. The whole variable domain, filled in from reference TRBV2 and TRBJ2-7, reads EPEVTQTPSHQVTQMGQEVILRCVPISNHLYFYWYRQILGQKVEFLVSFYNNEISEKSEIFDDQFSVERPDGSNFTLKIRSTKLEDSAMYFCASSETGINYEQYFGPGTRLTVT.

The gene calls are TRBV5-8 and TRBJ1-2; 9 bases fit TRBD1. After removal of 0 bases from V and 2 bases from J, the junction contained 5 bases not matched to a gene. Germline V gives CDR1 SGHTS, CDR2 YDEGEE. The CDR3 sequence is 16 residues long. CDR3 protein: CASSLAGTGKNYGYTF. The CDR3 region has the DNA TGTGCCAGCAGCTTGGCCGGGACAGGGAAAAACTATGGCTACACCTTC.

In this sample, this clone turned up once. The chain is built from TRBV27 and TRBJ1-5, with TRBD1 matching 9 bases. This CDR3 has 17 amino acids. V shed 6 bases and J 0 bases; nucleotides not matched to a gene: 9. Germline V gives CDR1 MNHEY, CDR2 SMNVEV (reference sequence). The CDR3 loop reads CASRDGQGIDSNQPQHF. CDR3 sequence (DNA): TGTGCCAGCAGGGACGGACAGGGGATTGATAGCAATCAGCCCCAGCATTTT.

The chain employs TRBV9 and TRBJ2-3; TRBD1 agrees at 7 bases. After removal of 3 bases from V and 3 bases from J, the junction contained 7 bases not matched to a gene. CDR3 length: 15 amino acids. In germline, CDR1 is SGDLS, CDR2 YYNGEE. CDR3 sequence reads: CASSGLTGVTDTQYF. CDR3 in DNA: TGTGCCAGCAGCGGGCTTACAGGGGTAACAGATACGCAGTATTTT.

The count of this clone is one. The V gene is TRBV4-1, the J gene TRBJ1-1, with 7 bases that match TRBD1. The CDR3 is 18 amino acids. Germline CDR1 is MGHRA and CDR2 is YSYEKL. Germline trimming cut 2 bases from V and 1 base from J; bases unmatched to any gene: 13. This chain's CDR3 is CASSQPGRGVSGNTEAFF. In nucleotides, the CDR3 is TGCGCCAGCAGCCAACCAGGCAGGGGGGTCAGTGGGAACACTGAAGCTTTCTTT.

The rearrangement links TRBV11-3 to TRBJ2-3; perhaps TRBD2 as D (6 bases). The CDR3 consists of 18 residues. The germline V gene encodes CDR1 SGHNT and CDR2 YENEEA. V was trimmed by 1 base and J by 0 bases, leaving 17 bases between them. CDR3 in DNA: TGTGCCAGCAGCTTAGGTATAAGTAGTCGGGGGAGCACAGATACGCAGTATTTT. This codes for CASSLGISSRGSTDTQYF. Combining the CDR3 with reference TRBV11-3 and TRBJ2-3 gives the whole variable domain EAGVVQSPRYKIIEKKQPVAFWCNPISGHNTLYWYLQNLGQGPELLIRYENEEAVDDSQLPKDRFSAERLKGVDSTLKIQPAELGDSAVYLCASSLGISSRGSTDTQYFGPGTRLTVL.

J is TRBJ2-7 and V is TRBV11-3; 14 bases line up with TRBD2. Trimming cost V 5 bases and J 5 bases; bases outside gene matches: 2. The germline V gene has CDR1 SGHNT and CDR2 YENEEA. There are 14 residues in the CDR3. This CDR3 reads CASSGGLAGDEQYF. In nucleotides, the CDR3 is TGTGCCAGCAGCGGGGGACTAGCGGGAGACGAGCAGTACTTC.

The V call is TRBV16, the J call TRBJ1-2, with D tentatively TRBD1 (6 bases). V was pared by 4 bases and J by 7 bases, with 16 bases between. This CDR3 has 14 residues. CDR1 KGHSY and CDR2 FQNENV come from the germline V gene. In DNA form, the CDR3 reads TGTGCCAGCAGCCCCGGGGCAGGGGTGGGTGGCTACACCTTC. It encodes CASSPGAGVGGYTF.

V and J are TRBV14 and TRBJ1-3, with D unresolved. The CDR3 runs to 13 residues. V lost 1 base and J 1 base, leaving 2 bases between the germline ends. Per the germline V gene, CDR1 is SGHDN and CDR2 is FVKESK. CDR3 amino acids: CASSQASGNTIYF. The CDR3 coding sequence is TGTGCCAGCAGCCAAGCGTCTGGAAACACCATATATTTT. Variable domain in full (rest from reference TRBV14 and TRBJ1-3): EAGVTQFPSHSVIEKGQTVTLRCDPISGHDNLYWYRRVMGKEIKFLLHFVKESKQDESGMPNNRFLAERTGGTYSTLKVQPAELEDSGVYFCASSQASGNTIYFGEGSWLTVV.

The V and J genes are TRBV3-1 (or the pseudogene TRBV3-2) and TRBJ2-5, with 11 nucleotides matching TRBD2. The trim removed 0 bases at V and 5 bases at J, leaving 11 bases unmatched. Germline V gene lookup returns CDR1 LGHDT and CDR2 YNNKEL (reference sequence). The CDR3 has 18 amino acids. CDR3: CASSQDWLAGGLGETQYF. DNA for the CDR3: TGTGCCAGCAGCCAAGATTGGCTAGCGGGGGGTTTGGGCGAGACCCAGTACTTC.

This clone was seen a single time. The chain employs TRBV3-1 (or the pseudogene TRBV3-2) and TRBJ2-3; 10 bases are a match to TRBD2. The CDR3 has 17 amino acids. Trimming removed 0 bases from V and 1 base from J; junction bases left unmatched: 4. CDR1 and CDR2 from the germline V gene are LGHDT and YNNKEL (reference sequence). The CDR3, as DNA: TGTGCCAGCAGCCAAGAGGTCCTAGCGGGGGGCACAGATACGCAGTATTTT. Protein product: CASSQEVLAGGTDTQYF.

The chain joins TRBV24-1 to TRBJ2-1, with TRBD2 matching 14 bases. The CDR3 has 17 amino acids. CDR1 and CDR2 from the germline V gene are KGHDR and SFDVKD. Losses at the gene ends were 3 bases for V and 4 bases for J; bases not matched to a gene: 4. Written as DNA, the CDR3 is TGTGCCACCAGTGATGTGCGACTAGCGGGAGGGTACAATGAGCAGTTCTTC. Protein: CATSDVRLAGGYNEQFF.

The rearrangement links TRBV5-1 to TRBJ2-3; perhaps TRBD2 as D (6 bases). Germline CDR1 SGHRS, CDR2 YFSETQ. V was cut by 3 bases and J by 4 bases, with 18 bases left in between. The CDR3 loop spans 16 amino acids. The CDR3 protein is CASSSGAMGGSDTQYF. The CDR3, as DNA: TGCGCCAGCAGCTCTGGGGCCATGGGAGGTTCAGATACGCAGTATTTT.

The genes are TRBV11-3 and TRBJ2-1, with a possible D match to TRBD2 (6 bases). This CDR3 has 12 amino acids. From germline, CDR1 is SGHNT and CDR2 YENEEA. Deletions cut 5 bases from V and 5 bases from J, with 7 bases between. DNA for the CDR3: TGTGCCAGCAGCGGGACTGACAATGAGCAGTTCTTC. This codes for CASSGTDNEQFF.